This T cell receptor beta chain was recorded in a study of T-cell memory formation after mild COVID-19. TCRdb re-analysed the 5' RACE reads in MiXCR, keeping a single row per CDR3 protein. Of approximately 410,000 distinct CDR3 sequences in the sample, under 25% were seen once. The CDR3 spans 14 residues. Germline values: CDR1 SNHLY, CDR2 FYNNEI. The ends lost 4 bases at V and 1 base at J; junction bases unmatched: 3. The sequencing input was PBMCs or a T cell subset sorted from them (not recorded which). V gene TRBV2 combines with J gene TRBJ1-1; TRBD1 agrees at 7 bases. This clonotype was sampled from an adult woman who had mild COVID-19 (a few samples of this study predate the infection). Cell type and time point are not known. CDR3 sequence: CASSGTGGNTEAFF. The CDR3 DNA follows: TGTGCCAGCAGTGGGACAGGCGGGAACACTGAAGCTTTCTTT. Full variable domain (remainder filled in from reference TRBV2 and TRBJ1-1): EPEVTQTPSHQVTQMGQEVILRCVPISNHLYFYWYRQILGQKVEFLVSFYNNEISEKSEIFDDQFSVERPDGSNFTLKIRSTKLEDSAMYFCASSGTGGNTEAFFGQGTRLTVV.